The 20 T cell receptor beta chains given below trace back to one sample, sequenced in a study of identical twins. From the 5' RACE reads, TCRdb called clonotypes with MiXCR, one entry per CDR3 protein. The table includes fewer than 650,000 distinct CDR3 sequences, over 8.5% detected once. The same data also went into a second study, on yellow fever vaccine responses in identical twins.

Sequences were obtained from PBMCs. All receptors derive from a woman aged 18-30 years in good health.

This clonotype has only a few counts. The rearrangement joins TRBV7-9 to TRBJ2-7, with TRBD1 matching 10 bases. The CDR3 runs 15 residues. Unmatched junction bases numbered 8, after V lost 3 bases and J lost 6 bases. Germline-derived CDR1 and CDR2 are SEHNR and FQNEAQ (reference sequence). The CDR3 is CASSFTPGQGSEQYF. CDR3 DNA sequence: TGTGCCAGCAGCTTTACCCCGGGACAGGGGTCCGAGCAGTACTTC.

This clonotype was recorded a few times. CDR3 sequence reads: CASSLAPTGARGTNEKLFF. In nucleotides, the CDR3 is TGTGCCAGCAGTTTGGCCCCAACAGGGGCTCGGGGTACTAATGAAAAACTGTTTTTT. The chain has TRBV28 and TRBJ1-4; 7 nucleotides line up with TRBD1. Germline CDR1 is MDHEN and CDR2 is SYDVKM. The CDR3 covers 19 residues. V shed 3 bases and J 2 bases; nucleotides not matched to a gene: 15. Variable domain in full (rest from reference TRBV28 and TRBJ1-4): DVKVTQSSRYLVKRTGEKVFLECVQDMDHENMFWYRQDPGLGLRLIYFSYDVKMKEKGDIPEGYSVSREKKERFSLILESASTNQTSMYLCASSLAPTGARGTNEKLFFGSGTQLSVL.

There are a few counts of this clonotype. The DNA for the CDR3 is TGCAGTGCTAGAGATCAAGGACGGGGCCTCTACAATGAGCAGTTCTTC. This codes for CSARDQGRGLYNEQFF. The genes are TRBV20-1 and TRBJ2-1; D may correspond to TRBD1 or TRBD2 (5 bases each). The V end lost 0 bases, the J end lost 3 bases, and 15 bases lay between the germline ends. The CDR3 loop spans 16 amino acids. Germline V gives CDR1 DFQATT, CDR2 SNEGSKA (reference sequence).

The chain couples TRBV7-8 to TRBJ2-5, with TRBD2 identical over 7 bases. This CDR3 comprises 17 residues. Germline V gene sequence: CDR1 SGHVS, CDR2 FQNEAQ. Trimming at V came to 1 base and at J to 5 bases, leaving 13 bases not matched to a gene. CDR3 nucleotide sequence: TGTGCCAGCAGCTTAGTCGGCGTTGCGGGAGTTATTGAGACCCAGTACTTC. Amino acid sequence: CASSLVGVAGVIETQYF. Filled out from reference TRBV7-8 and TRBJ2-5, the complete variable domain reads GAGVSQSPRYKVAKRGQDVALRCDPISGHVSLFWYQQALGQGPEFLTYFQNEAQLDKSGLPSDRFFAERPEGSVSTLKIQRTQQEDSAVYLCASSLVGVAGVIETQYFGPGTRLLVL.

The table lists this clonotype with a few counts. The chain combines TRBV6-5 with TRBJ2-7, with D perhaps matching TRBD1 or TRBD2 (5 bases each). The CDR3 runs 13 residues. V dropped 0 bases and J dropped 9 bases, with 12 bases sitting between them. Per germline, CDR1 MNHEY and CDR2 SVGAGI. The CDR3 loop is CASSYSSGGRQYF. In DNA, the CDR3 is TGTGCCAGCAGTTACTCATCTGGGGGTAGGCAGTACTTC.

The genes are TRBV4-3 and TRBJ2-5; D is uncertain. Germline V lookup: CDR1 LGHNA, CDR2 YSLEER. This CDR3 is built from 15 residues. The V gene lost 0 bases and the J gene lost 2 bases, with 10 bases spanning the gap. CDR3 nucleotide sequence: TGCGCCAGCAGCCAAGATCGGGCGGCACAAGAGACCCAGTACTTC. It is translated as CASSQDRAAQETQYF.

This clonotype was counted a few times. The V call is TRBV20-1, the J call TRBJ2-1; the D gene could be TRBD1 or TRBD2 (6 bases each). V lost 1 base to trimming and J lost 8 bases, with 15 bases between them. The CDR3 covers 14 residues. Germline loops: CDR1 DFQATT, CDR2 SNEGSKA (reference sequence). The CDR3 is CSARAGAKGHEQFF. As DNA, the CDR3 is TGCAGTGCTAGAGCGGGGGCGAAGGGTCATGAGCAGTTCTTC.

Ten or more counts support this clonotype. V and J are TRBV3-1 and TRBJ2-1; maybe TRBD2 (5 bases). Germline CDR1 and CDR2: LGHDT and YNNKEL (reference sequence). The CDR3 totals 17 residues. Trimming took off 0 bases at V and 5 bases at J, with 17 bases between the two ends. The CDR3 nucleotides are TGTGCCAGCAGCCAAGACGGGATACTAGTTACGAACAATGAGCAGTTCTTC. Its translation: CASSQDGILVTNNEQFF.

This clonotype has at least ten counts. The chain employs TRBV12-5 and TRBJ2-2; 7 positions match TRBD1. The CDR3 consists of 14 residues. Germline V gives CDR1 LGHNT, CDR2 FRNRAP. The V and J ends lost 6 bases and 6 bases, in that order; junction bases with no gene match: 7. CDR3 sequence: CASGPTGMAGELFF. Here the CDR3 DNA reads TGTGCTAGTGGACCGACAGGGATGGCCGGGGAGCTGTTTTTT.

This clonotype was detected a few times. The rearrangement links TRBV19 to TRBJ2-7, with 9 bases fitting TRBD2. CDR1 is LNHDA and CDR2 is SQIVND in the germline V gene (reference sequence). The trim removed 3 bases at V and 3 bases at J, leaving 6 bases unmatched. The CDR3 totals 15 residues. The CDR3 is CASSIRSGGLYEQYF. CDR3 in DNA: TGTGCCAGTAGTATTCGTAGCGGGGGCCTCTACGAGCAGTACTTC.

A few counts support this clonotype. The chain has TRBV20-1 and TRBJ2-3; D assignment may be TRBD1 or TRBD2 (5 bases each). Trimming left V 0 bases short and J 6 bases short, with 19 bases between. There are 16 residues in the CDR3. In germline, CDR1 is DFQATT, CDR2 SNEGSKA (reference sequence). The CDR3 sequence: CSARDGDHQQDDTQYF. Here the CDR3 DNA reads TGCAGTGCTAGAGATGGGGACCACCAACAGGATGATACGCAGTATTTT.

In the case of this clonotype: Compared with germline, one end of the junction differs, possibly owing to a read error. This chain joins TRBV14 and TRBJ2-6; D perhaps matches TRBD1 (5 bases). The germline V gene has CDR1 SGHDN and CDR2 FVKESK. The CDR3 sequence is 14 residues long. The CDR3 here is CASRKSSGASVLTF. The CDR3 DNA reads TGTGCCAGCAGAAAGTCCTCTGGGGCCAGCGTCCTGACTTTC.

This clonotype showed up many times. The junction shows a germline mismatch at one end, possibly a read error. The chain uses TRBV4-1 and TRBJ2-1; the match to TRBD1 covers 7 bases. Per germline, CDR1 MGHRA and CDR2 YSYEKL. The CDR3 contains 18 residues. This chain's CDR3 is CASRQVIFRDSSYNEQFF. The DNA of the CDR3 is TGCGCCAGCAGACAAGTCATATTCCGGGACAGCTCCTACAATGAGCAGTTCTTC.

The sample holds a few counts of this clonotype. The CDR3 nucleotides read TGTGCCAGCAGGGAAACCGGGACAGAATACGAGCAGTACTTC. This codes for CASRETGTEYEQYF. This sequence joins TRBV5-5 and TRBJ2-7; 7 positions match TRBD1. J gave up 4 bases and V 5 bases, and 9 bases lay outside the gene matches. The CDR3 covers 14 residues. Germline values: CDR1 SGHKS, CDR2 YYEKEE (reference sequence).

The chain combines TRBV6-2 or TRBV6-3 with TRBJ2-4; D not resolved. The germline V gene has CDR1 MNHEY and CDR2 SVGEGT. Trimming took 4 bases from V and 6 from J, leaving 7 bases between them. The CDR3 is made up of 12 amino acids. This CDR3 is CASSLSLNIQYF. As DNA, the CDR3 is TGTGCCAGCAGTTTGTCCTTAAACATTCAGTACTTC.

This clonotype was seen ten or more times. The chain links TRBV20-1 to TRBJ2-2; D not resolved. Between the trimmed V and J ends, which lost 0 bases and 3 bases, there was a span of 5 bases. CDR3 length equals 13 residues. CDR1 and CDR2 (germline): DFQATT, SNEGSKA (reference sequence). This chain's CDR3 is CSARDLDTGELFF. The DNA for the CDR3 is TGCAGTGCTAGAGATTTAGACACCGGGGAGCTGTTTTTT.

The genes are TRBV6-5 and TRBJ2-1, with TRBD2 identical over 12 bases. V was pared by 4 bases and J by 6 bases, with 10 bases of the junction left unmatched. This CDR3 has 17 amino acids. Germline assignment: CDR1 MNHEY and CDR2 SVGAGI. The CDR3 region is CASSWGILAGGTNEQFF. The CDR3 DNA follows: TGTGCCAGCAGTTGGGGGATTCTAGCGGGGGGGACCAATGAGCAGTTCTTC.

This clonotype was detected many times. The chain uses TRBV5-5 and TRBJ2-1; TRBD2 matches 10 bases. The CDR3 totals 15 residues. Germline-derived CDR1 and CDR2 are SGHKS and YYEKEE (reference sequence). Trimming took 1 base from V and 10 from J; bases not matched to a gene: 8. DNA for the CDR3: TGTGCCAGCAGCTTGCCCCTAGCGGGGGCGGGAGAGCAGTTCTTC. It encodes CASSLPLAGAGEQFF.

The J gene is TRBJ2-3, the V gene TRBV20-1, with 10 positions matching TRBD2. The germline gives CDR1 DFQATT, CDR2 SNEGSKA (reference sequence). V was clipped by 3 bases and J by 4 bases; unmatched bases: 4. The CDR3 spans 14 residues. CDR3 nucleotide sequence: TGCAGTGCTAGTCCGGGACTAGCGCCAGATACGCAGTATTTT. Amino acids: CSASPGLAPDTQYF.

V is TRBV6-5 and J is TRBJ2-3; TRBD2 is a possible D gene (6 bases). Germline CDR1 is MNHEY and CDR2 is SVGAGI. V dropped 6 bases and J dropped 0 bases, with 13 bases sitting between them. The CDR3 runs 15 residues. The CDR3 spells CASSPGLMSTDTQYF. In nucleotides, the CDR3 is TGTGCCAGCAGCCCGGGACTTATGAGCACAGATACGCAGTATTTT.